Described below is a single T cell receptor beta chain sequence and its context. This entry belongs to a study of blood T cell repertoires in COVID-19. About the research overall: Specimens from acute and convalescent COVID-19 originated in the United States, Italy and Spain. The analysed material was cDNA or gDNA that came from T cells, B-cell-depleted T cells, or PBMCs.

Original processing notes: Amplification with reference gene primers provided the estimates of nucleated cell counts. Data came from immunoSEQ multiplex PCR; TCRdb stores just in-frame clones and leaves some out. Clone size and V and J calls were adopted from that table, with D and trimming inferred from the DNA. The sample records roughly 64,000 clones, roughly 85% being singletons. The CDR3 has 14 amino acids. V trimming: 9 bases; J trimming: 2 bases; junction bases outside the gene matches: 9. Germline V lookup: CDR1 ENHRY, CDR2 SYGVKD. Sequencing input: peripheral blood. This chain uses TRBV10-3 with TRBJ1-1, with 7 nucleotides matching TRBD1. The source is a man aged 35-49 years with acute or convalescent COVID-19. CDR3 amino acids: CAILQGPGNTEAFF. The CDR3, as DNA: TGTGCCATTCTACAGGGGCCAGGAAACACTGAAGCTTTCTTT.